This T cell receptor beta chain came from a study of T cell responses to AZD1222 COVID-19 vaccine. Findings of the study overall: At baseline, seropositivity was found in only 6 or 7 AZD1222 recipients.

The V segment lost 5 bases and the J segment 7 bases; nucleotides outside the gene matches: 7. The CDR3 runs 15 residues. From germline, CDR1 is SGHTA and CDR2 FQGNSA. This clone has only one observation. No antigen is known for it. Here immunoSEQ multiplex PCR was the method, and the copy in TCRdb shows in-frame clones only, minus some. Of about 140,000 clones listed, just over 90% are singletons. The chain carries TRBV7-2 and TRBJ2-2; 10 bases are a match to TRBD1. The sequencing here drew on peripheral blood, taken on day 0 of MenACWY control vaccination. The clonotype comes from an adult in good health. The CDR3 protein is CASSLRDRGIGELFF. CDR3 coding DNA: TGTGCCAGCAGCCTCCGGGACAGGGGTATCGGGGAGCTGTTTTTT.